This is a list of T cell receptor beta chains from one sample in a study of blood T cell repertoires in COVID-19. TCRdb's copy holds only in-frame clones and misses some; the assay was immunoSEQ multiplex PCR. The repertoire holds hundreds of thousands of clones, with approximately 77% as singletons. Sequencing used peripheral blood. All receptors come from a woman over 75 with acute or convalescent COVID-19. The CDR3 runs from the conserved cysteine through the conserved F or W. Each record gives: D gene, J gene, clone size, V gene, CDR3 DNA, CDR3 protein. The D gene is left open where the match is weak. Size tells how often a clone was seen (once, few, many) or the class of an expanded clone, and some rows leave it out.

. | TRBJ2-7 | . | TRBV6-6 | TGTGCCAGCAGTTTGGGGGGGCGTTGGGACGAGCAGTACTTC | CASSLGGRWDEQYF
. | TRBJ1-3 | . | TRBV12-3/TRBV12-4 | TGTGCCAGCAGTTGGGGGCAGCCACTTGAGTTT | CASSWGQPLEF
TRBD2 | TRBJ2-3 | . | TRBV9 | TGTGCCAGCAGCGAAACTAGCGGTACAGATACGCAGTATTTT | CASSETSGTDTQYF
TRBD1 | TRBJ1-5 | . | TRBV19 | TGTGCCAGTAGTATACCACAGGGGACGGGTCAGCCCCAGCATTTT | CASSIPQGTGQPQHF
TRBD1 | TRBJ1-1 | . | TRBV6-5 | TGTGCCAGCAGTAGAGACAGGGAAATGAACACTGAAGCTTTCTTT | CASSRDREMNTEAFF
TRBD1 | TRBJ1-2 | . | TRBV7-2 | TGTGCCAGCAGCTTAGACAGGGGGATCTATGGCTACACCTTC | CASSLDRGIYGYTF
. | TRBJ1-4 | few | TRBV6-5 | TGTGCCAGCAGTTACTTGGGGAGAGTGAATGAAAAACTGTTTTTT | CASSYLGRVNEKLFF
TRBD1 | TRBJ1-2 | . | TRBV19 | TGTGCCAGTAGTATGGGCGACAGGGCGATTGGCTACACCTTC | CASSMGDRAIGYTF
. | TRBJ2-1 | . | TRBV7-2 | TGTGCCAGCAGTCCAGGGGAGCAGCAGTTCTTC | CASSPGEQQFF
. | TRBJ2-7 | few | TRBV28 | TGTGCCAGCTATGGACAACCGAGCTCCTACGAGCAGTACTTC | CASYGQPSSYEQYF
. | TRBJ1-4 | . | TRBV5-4 | TGTGCCAGCAGCTTGGCGGGTCCACTTAGGGAAAAACTGTTTTTT | CASSLAGPLREKLFF
TRBD2 | TRBJ2-3 | few | TRBV4-3 | TGCGCCAGCAGCCAAGATCTGTCTAGCGGGGTAAGAAGCACAGATACGCAGTATTTT | CASSQDLSSGVRSTDTQYF
TRBD2 | TRBJ2-1 | few | TRBV19 | TGTGCCAGTAGTATCGGGCGGGGGGCCCACAATGAGCAGTTCTTC | CASSIGRGAHNEQFF
TRBD1 | TRBJ1-3 | . | TRBV28 | TGTGCCAGCGTCGACAGGGGGCCTGGAAACACCATATATTTT | CASVDRGPGNTIYF
TRBD2 | TRBJ2-1 | . | TRBV11-2 | TGTGCCAGCAGGGGAATCGGGTTAGCGGGGGACAATGAGCAGTTCTTC | CASRGIGLAGDNEQFF
TRBD1 | TRBJ1-1 | . | TRBV27 | TGTGCCAGCACCCTCCACAGGGGAGAGACTGAAGCTTTCTTT | CASTLHRGETEAFF
. | TRBJ2-2 | . | TRBV6-2/TRBV6-3 | TGTGCCAGCACCCCGCGGAACACCGGGGAGCTGTTTTTT | CASTPRNTGELFF
TRBD1 | TRBJ1-4 | . | TRBV7-9 | TGTGCCAGCAGCTTGCGGCAGGGGGTCGAAAAACTGTTTTTT | CASSLRQGVEKLFF
. | TRBJ2-7 | many | TRBV7-9 | TGTGCCAGCAGCTTAGCTGGCATTTACGAGCAGTACTTC | CASSLAGIYEQYF
. | TRBJ1-1 | . | TRBV6-1 | TGTGCCAGCAGTGAACGGAGGGGGGGATACACTGAAGCTTTCTTT | CASSERRGGYTEAFF